The 13 T cell receptor beta chains given below trace back to one sample, sequenced in a study of cytomegalovirus exposure and HLA in healthy donors (dated by TCRdb to about 2017). The library was generated by the immunoSEQ multiplex PCR assay. For the multiplex PCR, a mixture combining 60 forward primers for TCR Vbeta segments and 13 reverse primers for TCR Jbeta segments was used. TCRdb took this table from immuneACCESS and kept in-frame rearrangements with V and J called. Such tables lack part of the clones; where checked against another copy, unresolved V genes explain under half of the gap, and the rest is unexplained. The sample table lists 210,000 or so clones, over 70% of them with a count of one. The ten largest make up 1% to 1.5% of the sample. Source material: PBMCs. Receptor source: a man under 40 in good health and CMV-seronegative.

The CDR3 sequence is CASSPHSFATYEQYF. CDR3 DNA: TGTGCCAGCAGCCCCCACAGTTTTGCGACCTACGAGCAGTACTTC. The chain uses TRBV28 and TRBJ2-7; D ambiguous. Trimming cost V 6 bases and J 2 bases, with 17 bases left between them. The CDR3 contains 15 residues. Germline V gives CDR1 MDHEN, CDR2 SYDVKM.

This chain links TRBV6-1 with TRBJ1-5; no reliable D call. Germline values: CDR1 MNHNS, CDR2 SASEGT. The CDR3 spans 11 residues. The V gene lost 4 bases and the J gene lost 5 bases, with 3 bases spanning the gap. CDR3 DNA: TGTGCCAGCAGTGTAGATCAGCCCCAGCATTTT. Protein: CASSVDQPQHF.

The V and J genes are TRBV27 and TRBJ1-6, with TRBD1 matching 9 bases. This CDR3 is 15 amino acids long. Germline CDR1 is MNHEY and CDR2 is SMNVEV (reference sequence). V gave up 8 bases and J gave up 9 bases; unmatched junction bases: 11. This CDR3 is CASVLLGQGPSPLHF. Here the CDR3 DNA reads TGTGCCAGCGTCCTCCTGGGACAGGGACCTTCACCCCTCCACTTT.

This clone was detected once. The chain recombines TRBV5-1 with TRBJ2-7, with 10 nucleotides matching TRBD2. The V gene end was trimmed by 9 bases and the J gene end by 2 bases; junction bases not matched to a gene: 5. This CDR3 has 13 residues. In germline, CDR1 is SGHRS, CDR2 YFSETQ. The CDR3 spells CATLAGGPYEQYF. The CDR3 coding sequence is TGCGCCACCTTAGCGGGGGGACCCTACGAGCAGTACTTC.

This clone was seen a single time. This chain connects TRBV10-3 to TRBJ2-5, with a possible D match to TRBD1 (5 bases). The CDR3 spans 13 residues. V was trimmed by 5 bases and J by 1 base, leaving 8 bases between them. Germline assignment: CDR1 ENHRY and CDR2 SYGVKD. The CDR3 sequence is CAISSDSQETQYF. As DNA, the CDR3 is TGTGCCATCAGTTCCGACAGCCAAGAGACCCAGTACTTC.

This clone was recorded a few times. The chain has TRBV6-5 and TRBJ1-3; D is perhaps TRBD1 (5 bases). The germline gives CDR1 MNHEY, CDR2 SVGAGI. The germline V and J ends were trimmed by 8 bases and 2 bases, with 13 bases remaining between them. This CDR3 region has 14 residues. CDR3: CASSGGVTGNTIYF. The CDR3 bases are TGTGCCAGCTCAGGAGGGGTCACTGGAAACACCATATATTTT.

V usage is TRBV11-2 and J usage is TRBJ2-7; 7 bases agree with TRBD1. Germline CDR1 SGHAT, CDR2 FQNNGV. V shed 4 bases and J 3 bases; nucleotides not matched to a gene: 6. The CDR3 totals 14 residues. The DNA for the CDR3 is TGTGCCAGCAGCTCGACAGGGAAAAACTACGAGCAGTACTTC. As protein: CASSSTGKNYEQYF.

The chain links TRBV6-6 to TRBJ1-1; no firm D call. This CDR3 contains 14 residues. CDR1 and CDR2 (germline): MNHNY, SVGAGI (reference sequence). With 0 bases removed from V and 0 bases from J, the gap between germline ends came to 5 bases. The CDR3: CASSYSVLNTEAFF. The CDR3 nucleotides read TGTGCCAGCAGTTACTCCGTATTGAACACTGAAGCTTTCTTT.

The chain carries TRBV5-4 and TRBJ1-1; D may be TRBD1 (5 bases). The germline V gene has CDR1 SGHNT and CDR2 YYREEE (reference sequence). The CDR3 length is 15 residues. Trimming cost V 2 bases and J 3 bases, with 14 bases left between them. This CDR3 is CASSLAGGSDTEAFF. The CDR3 DNA reads as TGTGCCAGCAGCTTAGCGGGGGGGTCGGACACTGAAGCTTTCTTT.

The rearrangement links TRBV4-3 to TRBJ1-2; 11 bases agree with TRBD1. Trimming cost V 2 bases and J 9 bases; bases outside gene matches: 17. Looked up from germline, CDR1 is LGHNA and CDR2 is YSLEER. CDR3 length equals 18 residues. Here the CDR3 reads CASSQTKGGTGGLVSYTF. In DNA form, the CDR3 reads TGCGCCAGCAGCCAAACAAAAGGAGGGACAGGGGGTTTAGTTAGCTACACCTTC.

V gene TRBV6-5 combines with J gene TRBJ2-7, with 9 bases aligning to TRBD1. Germline V lookup: CDR1 MNHEY, CDR2 SVGAGI. Trimming cost V 6 bases and J 6 bases; bases outside gene matches: 3. This CDR3 spans 12 amino acids. DNA for the CDR3: TGTGCCAGCAGGGGACAGGGATTCGAGCAGTACTTC. It yields the protein CASRGQGFEQYF.

The chain employs TRBV2 and TRBJ2-1, with 15 positions matching TRBD2. Trimming removed 9 bases from V and 10 bases from J; junction bases left unmatched: 13. The CDR3 extends over 16 amino acids. Germline loops: CDR1 SNHLY, CDR2 FYNNEI. CDR3 amino acids: CASRPPGLAGGGEQFF. Here the CDR3 DNA reads TGTGCCAGTAGACCTCCGGGACTAGCGGGAGGCGGAGAGCAGTTCTTC. The full variable domain, in which reference TRBV2 and TRBJ2-1 provide the parts outside the CDR3, is EPEVTQTPSHQVTQMGQEVILRCVPISNHLYFYWYRQILGQKVEFLVSFYNNEISEKSEIFDDQFSVERPDGSNFTLKIRSTKLEDSAMYFCASRPPGLAGGGEQFFGPGTRLTVL.

For this clone: The junction departs from the called germline gene at one end, perhaps through a read error. The chain is built from TRBV7-8 and TRBJ2-3; 9 bases match TRBD2. CDR1 and CDR2 (germline): SGHVS, FQNEAQ. The CDR3 spans 12 residues. The chain's CDR3 is CASRLAGATQYF. The CDR3 DNA is TGTGCCAGCAGATTAGCGGGGGCAACGCAGTATTTT.